This TCR beta chain was sequenced during a study of blood T cell repertoires in COVID-19. The method was immunoSEQ multiplex PCR; TCRdb's version includes in-frame clones alone and lacks a portion of them. The sample holds a few hundred thousand clones, roughly nine tenths seen once. The receptor was isolated from a man between 65 and 85 years old with acute or convalescent COVID-19. The sequenced sample was peripheral blood.

The CDR3 coding sequence is TGTGCCAGCAGCGCCGGGACTAGCGGGAGTGATGAGCAGTTCTTC. Translation: CASSAGTSGSDEQFF. The chain links TRBV6-5 to TRBJ2-1; TRBD2 aligns across 14 bases. The CDR3 runs 15 residues. Germline CDR1 MNHEY, CDR2 SVGAGI. After removal of 6 bases from V and 8 bases from J, the junction contained 6 bases not matched to a gene.